The 2 T cell receptor beta chains in this list originate from one sample, sequenced in a study of identical twins (dated by TCRdb to 2015 to 2016). The library was produced with 5' RACE. The instrument given in TCRdb is Illumina HiSeq 2000. The public reads were reanalyzed by TCRdb: fastp trimming at Q25, MiXCR alignment, in-frame beta chains only. Each entry merges the rows of one CDR3 protein and shows their most common DNA and genes. The sample has about 520,000 distinct CDR3 sequences on record, 22% of them singletons. The ten most abundant clones make up 0.8% to 1% of the sample. These sequences were also reported in another study, on T cells expressing NK-cell markers.

Input material: CD4+ T cells sorted from blood. The source of these receptors is a young woman in good health.

This clonotype has more than one count but fewer than ten. V gene TRBV20-1 combines with J gene TRBJ2-5; no clear D. The germline V gene has CDR1 DFQATT and CDR2 SNEGSKA (reference sequence). The CDR3 loop spans 11 amino acids. Deletions cut 5 bases from V and 5 bases from J, with 9 bases between. As DNA, the CDR3 is TGCAGTGCTGGGCCGGGCGAGACCCAGTACTTC. As protein: CSAGPGETQYF.

This clonotype was recorded a few times. The chain couples TRBV20-1 to TRBJ2-7; D perhaps matches TRBD2 (5 bases). Per germline, CDR1 DFQATT and CDR2 SNEGSKA (reference sequence). Trimming cost V 3 bases and J 7 bases, with 16 bases left between them. The CDR3 loop spans 13 amino acids. The CDR3 here is CSASPGSRGEQYF. CDR3 nucleotides: TGCAGTGCTAGCCCGGGCTCACGAGGGGAGCAGTACTTC.